This T cell receptor beta chain was obtained from a study of control samples from healthy donors and cancer patients. The assay was immunoSEQ multiplex PCR, and TCRdb's table has in-frame clones only and misses some. The sample records 100,000 or so clones, about 89% being singletons. The length of the CDR3 is 14 residues. CDR1 and CDR2 from the germline V gene are SGHRS and YFSETQ. With 3 bases clipped from V and 2 bases from J, the junction kept 2 bases outside the gene matches. The chain employs TRBV5-1 and TRBJ2-1; TRBD2 matches 7 bases. Sequenced material: blood. This sequence was found in a young man in good health. As DNA, the CDR3 is TGCGCCAGCAGCTCCGGACTAGCCTACAATGAGCAGTTCTTC. Encoded protein: CASSSGLAYNEQFF.